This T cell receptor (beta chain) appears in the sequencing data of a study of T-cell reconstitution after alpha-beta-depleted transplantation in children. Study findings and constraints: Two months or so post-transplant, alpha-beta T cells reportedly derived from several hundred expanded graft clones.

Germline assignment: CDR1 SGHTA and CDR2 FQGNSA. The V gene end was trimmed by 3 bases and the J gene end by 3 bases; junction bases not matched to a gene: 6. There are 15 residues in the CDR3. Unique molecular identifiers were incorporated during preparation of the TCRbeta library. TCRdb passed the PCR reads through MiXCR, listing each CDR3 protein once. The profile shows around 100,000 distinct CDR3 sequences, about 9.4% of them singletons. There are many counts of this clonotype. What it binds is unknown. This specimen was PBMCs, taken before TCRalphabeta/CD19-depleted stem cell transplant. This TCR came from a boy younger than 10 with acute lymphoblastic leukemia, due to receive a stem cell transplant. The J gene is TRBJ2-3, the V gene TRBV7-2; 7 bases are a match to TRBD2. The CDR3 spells CASSFDGRITDTQYF. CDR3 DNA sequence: TGTGCCAGCAGCTTTGACGGGAGGATTACAGATACGCAGTATTTT.